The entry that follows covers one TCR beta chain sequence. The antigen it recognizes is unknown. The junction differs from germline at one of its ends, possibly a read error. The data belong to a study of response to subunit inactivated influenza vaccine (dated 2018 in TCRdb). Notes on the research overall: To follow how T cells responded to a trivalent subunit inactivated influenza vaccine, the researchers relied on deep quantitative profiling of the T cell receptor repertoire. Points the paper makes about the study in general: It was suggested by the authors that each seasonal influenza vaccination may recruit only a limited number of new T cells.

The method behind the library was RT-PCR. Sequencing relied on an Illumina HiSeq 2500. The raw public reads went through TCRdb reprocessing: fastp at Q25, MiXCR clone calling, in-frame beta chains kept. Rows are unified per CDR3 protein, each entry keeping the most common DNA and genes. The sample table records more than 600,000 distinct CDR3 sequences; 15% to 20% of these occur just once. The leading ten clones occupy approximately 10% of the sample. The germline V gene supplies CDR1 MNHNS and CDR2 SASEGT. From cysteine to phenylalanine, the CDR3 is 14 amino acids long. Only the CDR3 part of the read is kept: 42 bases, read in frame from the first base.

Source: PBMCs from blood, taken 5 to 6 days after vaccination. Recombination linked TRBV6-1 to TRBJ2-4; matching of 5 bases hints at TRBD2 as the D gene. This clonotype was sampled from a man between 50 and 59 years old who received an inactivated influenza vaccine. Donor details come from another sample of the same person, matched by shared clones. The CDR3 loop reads CASSPARGRNIQNF. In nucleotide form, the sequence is TGTGCCAGCAGCCCCGCCCGAGGGCGGAACATTCAGAACTTC.